A selection of T cell receptor beta chains follows, all from one sample in a study of blood T cells in healthy people across ages. TCRdb redid the calling of the 5' RACE reads with MiXCR, one entry per CDR3 protein. Among about a million distinct CDR3 sequences, 51% were seen once, and the ten largest hold about 20%. Sequencing was carried out using blood. These receptors came from a woman aged 55-75 years in good health. The CDR3 runs from the conserved cysteine through the conserved F or W. The order of the fields is CDR3 DNA, CDR3 protein, clone size, V gene, J gene, CDR3 length, D gene. A D gene is named only where the DNA matches it firmly. Clone size is given for some rows only: seen once, a few or many times, or a class if the clone is expanded.

CDR3 DNA: TGTGCCAGCAGCCAGCTATTAGTGCCTGCACCCACCGGGGAGCTGTTTTTT
CDR3 protein: CASSQLLVPAPTGELFF
clone size: -
V gene: TRBV3-1
J gene: TRBJ2-2
CDR3 length: 17
D gene: -

CDR3 DNA: TGTGCCAGCAGTTACCGGGACTACCAGCAGTATTTT
CDR3 protein: CASSYRDYQQYF
clone size: -
V gene: TRBV6-2/TRBV6-3
J gene: TRBJ2-3
CDR3 length: 12
D gene: TRBD2

CDR3 DNA: TGTGCCAGCAGTTTTAGCGTTACAGGGGGCGGTGATGGCTACACCTTC
CDR3 protein: CASSFSVTGGGDGYTF
clone size: -
V gene: TRBV27
J gene: TRBJ1-2
CDR3 length: 16
D gene: TRBD1

CDR3 DNA: TGTGCCAGCAGTGAAGTTTTGGCCGTCACAGATACGCAGTATTTT
CDR3 protein: CASSEVLAVTDTQYF
clone size: few
V gene: TRBV6-1
J gene: TRBJ2-3
CDR3 length: 15
D gene: -

CDR3 DNA: TGTGCCAGCAGTTTCGGCATCTCCTGGAAACTTAGCACAGATACGCAGTATTTT
CDR3 protein: CASSFGISWKLSTDTQYF
clone size: -
V gene: TRBV12-3/TRBV12-4
J gene: TRBJ2-3
CDR3 length: 18
D gene: -

CDR3 DNA: TGTGCCACCAAAGCCAGGGGAGGGGGAAACATTCAGTACTTC
CDR3 protein: CATKARGGGNIQYF
clone size: -
V gene: TRBV27
J gene: TRBJ2-4
CDR3 length: 14
D gene: -

CDR3 DNA: TGCAGTGCTAGTGGTACTAGCGGGAGGTGGGACACCTACGAGCAGTACTTC
CDR3 protein: CSASGTSGRWDTYEQYF
clone size: -
V gene: TRBV20-1
J gene: TRBJ2-7
CDR3 length: 17
D gene: TRBD2

CDR3 DNA: TGTGCCAGCAGTTCCAGGGGCTCGGGCACAGATACGCAGTATTTT
CDR3 protein: CASSSRGSGTDTQYF
clone size: few
V gene: TRBV12-3/TRBV12-4
J gene: TRBJ2-3
CDR3 length: 15
D gene: -

CDR3 DNA: TGTGCCAGCAGCTTAGAGACCCCACGGGTTACCGAGCAGTACTTC
CDR3 protein: CASSLETPRVTEQYF
clone size: -
V gene: TRBV7-9
J gene: TRBJ2-7
CDR3 length: 15
D gene: -

CDR3 DNA: TGTGCCAGCAGCAAGGGACAGGGGTTCGAGCAGTTCTTC
CDR3 protein: CASSKGQGFEQFF
clone size: -
V gene: TRBV3-1
J gene: TRBJ2-1
CDR3 length: 13
D gene: TRBD1

CDR3 DNA: TGCAGTGCCAGAGACTTAGGGACCGATTCGGCCCAGCATTTT
CDR3 protein: CSARDLGTDSAQHF
clone size: -
V gene: TRBV20-1
J gene: TRBJ1-5
CDR3 length: 14
D gene: -

CDR3 DNA: TGCGCCACTGGACAGGGGCCGATTACCTACAATGAGCAGTTCTTC
CDR3 protein: CATGQGPITYNEQFF
clone size: -
V gene: TRBV5-1
J gene: TRBJ2-1
CDR3 length: 15
D gene: TRBD1

CDR3 DNA: TGTGCCAGCAGTGAATCGGGGTCGTGGGCGGAGTTCTTC
CDR3 protein: CASSESGSWAEFF
clone size: -
V gene: TRBV25-1
J gene: TRBJ2-1
CDR3 length: 13
D gene: -

CDR3 DNA: TGTGCCAGCAGTTACTCGCCTTACAGGGGGTTAACCTACAATGAGCAGTTCTTC
CDR3 protein: CASSYSPYRGLTYNEQFF
clone size: -
V gene: TRBV6-2/TRBV6-3
J gene: TRBJ2-1
CDR3 length: 18
D gene: TRBD1

CDR3 DNA: TGTGCCAGCAGCTTGCAGGGGGCGCTTGTCGATGAAAAACTGTTTTTT
CDR3 protein: CASSLQGALVDEKLFF
clone size: -
V gene: TRBV7-9
J gene: TRBJ1-4
CDR3 length: 16
D gene: TRBD1

CDR3 DNA: TGCGCCAGCAATGGACAGCTAGCGAGCACAGATACGCAGTATTTT
CDR3 protein: CASNGQLASTDTQYF
clone size: few
V gene: TRBV10-2
J gene: TRBJ2-3
CDR3 length: 15
D gene: -

CDR3 DNA: TGTGCCACCGGGTTAACAGATACGCAGTATTTT
CDR3 protein: CATGLTDTQYF
clone size: -
V gene: TRBV15
J gene: TRBJ2-3
CDR3 length: 11
D gene: -

CDR3 DNA: TGCAGCGTCGCAGGGGGAGGGCAAGAGACCCAGTACTTC
CDR3 protein: CSVAGGGQETQYF
clone size: -
V gene: TRBV29-1
J gene: TRBJ2-5
CDR3 length: 13
D gene: -

CDR3 DNA: TGTGCCAGCAGTTCTAGTGGGAATCAGCCCCAGCATTTT
CDR3 protein: CASSSSGNQPQHF
clone size: -
V gene: TRBV12-3/TRBV12-4
J gene: TRBJ1-5
CDR3 length: 13
D gene: -

CDR3 DNA: TGCAGTGCTATCAGCTCCGGGACTAATTACTACGAGCAGTACTTC
CDR3 protein: CSAISSGTNYYEQYF
clone size: -
V gene: TRBV20-1
J gene: TRBJ2-7
CDR3 length: 15
D gene: TRBD2

CDR3 DNA: TGTGCCTGCAGTGTAGACAGAGAGTACGAGCAGTACTTC
CDR3 protein: CACSVDREYEQYF
clone size: -
V gene: TRBV27
J gene: TRBJ2-7
CDR3 length: 13
D gene: -

CDR3 DNA: TGCAGTGCTTCATCAGTCATCTGGAATCAGCCCCAGCATTTT
CDR3 protein: CSASSVIWNQPQHF
clone size: -
V gene: TRBV20-1
J gene: TRBJ1-5
CDR3 length: 14
D gene: -

CDR3 DNA: TGTGCCAGCAGGCCCGGACTAGCGGTCTCCTACAATGAGCAGTTCTTC
CDR3 protein: CASRPGLAVSYNEQFF
clone size: -
V gene: TRBV7-8
J gene: TRBJ2-1
CDR3 length: 16
D gene: TRBD2

CDR3 DNA: TGTGCCAGCAACCATAAAACAGGGACATCCTACGAGCAGTACTTC
CDR3 protein: CASNHKTGTSYEQYF
clone size: -
V gene: TRBV25-1
J gene: TRBJ2-7
CDR3 length: 15
D gene: -

CDR3 DNA: TGTGCCAGCACACCAAGGACGCCAGGGGGCACAGATACGCAGTATTTT
CDR3 protein: CASTPRTPGGTDTQYF
clone size: few
V gene: TRBV7-2
J gene: TRBJ2-3
CDR3 length: 16
D gene: -

CDR3 DNA: TGTGCCAGCAGCTTAGAGGGTGGGACGGGTGAGCAGTACTTC
CDR3 protein: CASSLEGGTGEQYF
clone size: -
V gene: TRBV7-2
J gene: TRBJ2-7
CDR3 length: 14
D gene: -

CDR3 DNA: TGTGCCAGCCAACGACAGGGCTCTAACTATGGCTACACCTTC
CDR3 protein: CASQRQGSNYGYTF
clone size: -
V gene: TRBV27
J gene: TRBJ1-2
CDR3 length: 14
D gene: TRBD1

CDR3 DNA: TGTGCCAGCAGACCCCCTCCGGGACTAGCGGACCTCACAGATACGCAGTATTTT
CDR3 protein: CASRPPPGLADLTDTQYF
clone size: -
V gene: TRBV6-1
J gene: TRBJ2-3
CDR3 length: 18
D gene: TRBD2

CDR3 DNA: TGCAGTGCTAGAGACGTTAGTGGTCCGTCGGTAGATACGCAGTATTTT
CDR3 protein: CSARDVSGPSVDTQYF
clone size: -
V gene: TRBV20-1
J gene: TRBJ2-3
CDR3 length: 16
D gene: -

CDR3 DNA: TGTGCCAGCTCAGGACCCACAGGGACAGATACGCAGTATTTT
CDR3 protein: CASSGPTGTDTQYF
clone size: -
V gene: TRBV6-2/TRBV6-3
J gene: TRBJ2-3
CDR3 length: 14
D gene: -

CDR3 DNA: TGTGCCAGCAGTGCGTACCCTCCTCTAAGCTGGGGCTACAATGAGCAGTTCTTC
CDR3 protein: CASSAYPPLSWGYNEQFF
clone size: few
V gene: TRBV27
J gene: TRBJ2-1
CDR3 length: 18
D gene: -

CDR3 DNA: TGCGCCAGCAGCCACCCAAGGGAGGGGCAGGCCGGCTACACCTTC
CDR3 protein: CASSHPREGQAGYTF
clone size: -
V gene: TRBV4-1
J gene: TRBJ1-2
CDR3 length: 15
D gene: -

CDR3 DNA: TGTGCCAGCAGCCCCAGAAGGGGGGACACAGATACGCAGTATTTT
CDR3 protein: CASSPRRGDTDTQYF
clone size: -
V gene: TRBV11-3
J gene: TRBJ2-3
CDR3 length: 15
D gene: -

CDR3 DNA: TGTGCCAGCAGTGAAGACCCGAGTGCGGAGGGGTTCACTGAAGCTTTCTTT
CDR3 protein: CASSEDPSAEGFTEAFF
clone size: -
V gene: TRBV2
J gene: TRBJ1-1
CDR3 length: 17
D gene: -

CDR3 DNA: TGTGCCAGCAGTTCTCCCGGGACAGCCCCCTTCTATGGCTACACCTTC
CDR3 protein: CASSSPGTAPFYGYTF
clone size: few
V gene: TRBV28
J gene: TRBJ1-2
CDR3 length: 16
D gene: TRBD1

CDR3 DNA: TGTGCCAGCTCACCGCCACAGGGACAGGGCCTCGCAGATACGCAGTATTTT
CDR3 protein: CASSPPQGQGLADTQYF
clone size: few
V gene: TRBV18
J gene: TRBJ2-3
CDR3 length: 17
D gene: TRBD1

CDR3 DNA: TGTGCCGGCAGTGATGGACAGGGCGGAAACGAGCAGTACTTC
CDR3 protein: CAGSDGQGGNEQYF
clone size: -
V gene: TRBV25-1
J gene: TRBJ2-7
CDR3 length: 14
D gene: TRBD1

CDR3 DNA: TGCAGCGCGGACAGGGCATTTGGCTACACCTTC
CDR3 protein: CSADRAFGYTF
clone size: few
V gene: TRBV29-1
J gene: TRBJ1-2
CDR3 length: 11
D gene: TRBD1

CDR3 DNA: TGTGCCCGCACAGGCCCCCAAGAGACCCAGTACTTC
CDR3 protein: CARTGPQETQYF
clone size: few
V gene: TRBV30
J gene: TRBJ2-5
CDR3 length: 12
D gene: -

CDR3 DNA: TGTGCCTCGGCGGGACGGAAGGGGAGCAATCAGCCCCAGCATTTT
CDR3 protein: CASAGRKGSNQPQHF
clone size: few
V gene: TRBV27
J gene: TRBJ1-5
CDR3 length: 15
D gene: -

CDR3 DNA: TGTGCCACCAGTGAACCGGACTTCTCTGGGGCCAACGTCCTGACTTTC
CDR3 protein: CATSEPDFSGANVLTF
clone size: -
V gene: TRBV24-1
J gene: TRBJ2-6
CDR3 length: 16
D gene: -

CDR3 DNA: TGCGCCAGCAGCCCCTCCGGGACTAGCGGGATTGCAGATACGCAGTATTTT
CDR3 protein: CASSPSGTSGIADTQYF
clone size: -
V gene: TRBV4-3
J gene: TRBJ2-3
CDR3 length: 17
D gene: TRBD2

CDR3 DNA: TGTACCAGCAGCGACCCGGAAGGGGCGATGTACCAAGAGACCCAGTACTTC
CDR3 protein: CTSSDPEGAMYQETQYF
clone size: -
V gene: TRBV7-8
J gene: TRBJ2-5
CDR3 length: 17
D gene: -

CDR3 DNA: TGCAGTGCTCGCGGGAACTATAATTCACCCCTCCACTTT
CDR3 protein: CSARGNYNSPLHF
clone size: -
V gene: TRBV20-1
J gene: TRBJ1-6
CDR3 length: 13
D gene: -

CDR3 DNA: TGTGCCAGCAATGACGCAGGGTATCTCTACGAGCAGTACTTC
CDR3 protein: CASNDAGYLYEQYF
clone size: -
V gene: TRBV28
J gene: TRBJ2-7
CDR3 length: 14
D gene: -

CDR3 DNA: TGTGCCAGCAGCAATCCAGGCGGCTCATACGAGCAGTACTTC
CDR3 protein: CASSNPGGSYEQYF
clone size: -
V gene: TRBV21-1
J gene: TRBJ2-7
CDR3 length: 14
D gene: -

CDR3 DNA: TGTGCCAGCCACGATGGGGACAGAAGGGGAAATACCATATATTTT
CDR3 protein: CASHDGDRRGNTIYF
clone size: once
V gene: TRBV21-1
J gene: TRBJ1-3
CDR3 length: 15
D gene: -

CDR3 DNA: TGTGCCAGCAGCCCCTCAGGGACAAGCCAAGAGACCCAGTACTTC
CDR3 protein: CASSPSGTSQETQYF
clone size: -
V gene: TRBV2
J gene: TRBJ2-5
CDR3 length: 15
D gene: -

CDR3 DNA: TGTGCCACGGGTTTAGCGGGAAGGGCGGACCAAGAGACCCAGTACTTC
CDR3 protein: CATGLAGRADQETQYF
clone size: -
V gene: TRBV15
J gene: TRBJ2-5
CDR3 length: 16
D gene: TRBD2

CDR3 DNA: TGCAGTGCTATTGGACAGGGAGGGTGGTGTTACAATGAGCAGTTCTTC
CDR3 protein: CSAIGQGGWCYNEQFF
clone size: -
V gene: TRBV20-1
J gene: TRBJ2-1
CDR3 length: 16
D gene: -

CDR3 DNA: TGTGCCAGCAGTGCGACTAGCGGGAGGGCCTTCAATGAGCAGTTCTTC
CDR3 protein: CASSATSGRAFNEQFF
clone size: -
V gene: TRBV2
J gene: TRBJ2-1
CDR3 length: 16
D gene: TRBD2

CDR3 DNA: TGTGCCAGCAGCTTAGCGCCTCTCGGGGCTGGGGCCAACGTCCTGACTTTC
CDR3 protein: CASSLAPLGAGANVLTF
clone size: -
V gene: TRBV7-2
J gene: TRBJ2-6
CDR3 length: 17
D gene: -

CDR3 DNA: TGTGCCAGCAGCCAGCTGCCCGCGGGGGAGCAGTACTTC
CDR3 protein: CASSQLPAGEQYF
clone size: few
V gene: TRBV14
J gene: TRBJ2-7
CDR3 length: 13
D gene: -

CDR3 DNA: TGCAGCGTTTGGGCTAGCGGAGCCAACACAGATACGCAGTATTTT
CDR3 protein: CSVWASGANTDTQYF
clone size: few
V gene: TRBV29-1
J gene: TRBJ2-3
CDR3 length: 15
D gene: TRBD2

CDR3 DNA: TGCGCCAGCAGCCAACACGGACCAAATACGCAGTATTTT
CDR3 protein: CASSQHGPNTQYF
clone size: few
V gene: TRBV4-1
J gene: TRBJ2-3
CDR3 length: 13
D gene: -